The rows below give T cell receptor beta chains drawn from one sample of a study of T-cell reconstitution after alpha-beta-depleted transplantation in children. TCRdb fed the PCR reads into MiXCR, producing one record per CDR3 protein. The data contain 900,000 or so distinct CDR3 sequences, approximately 15% of them singletons. The material was PBMCs, mostly from graft donor cells, obtained 360 days after TCRalphabeta/CD19-depleted stem cell transplant. The receptors derive from a male patient between 10 and 17 years old who had a stem cell transplant for acute lymphoblastic leukemia, so the T cells may come from the graft donor. Both conserved end residues are part of each CDR3. D genes are given only for firm matches. The size entry is marked missing in some rows and otherwise reads once, few, many or a size class.

v_call,d_call,clone_size,j_call,cdr3_aa,cdr3_nt
TRBV29-1,TRBD1,-,TRBJ2-2,CSALAPQDRATGELFF,TGCAGCGCCCTCGCCCCCCAGGACAGGGCTACCGGGGAGCTGTTTTTT
TRBV18,TRBD2,-,TRBJ2-7,CASSILAGEAEQYF,TGTGCCAGCTCAATACTAGCGGGAGAGGCCGAGCAGTACTTC
TRBV7-8,TRBD2,-,TRBJ2-3,CASSLVSGRSTDTQYF,TGTGCCAGCAGCTTAGTGAGCGGGAGGAGCACAGATACGCAGTATTTT
TRBV7-7,TRBD1,-,TRBJ2-6,CASSLGTGYSGANVLTF,TGTGCCAGCAGCTTAGGGACAGGGTACTCTGGGGCCAACGTCCTGACTTTC
TRBV5-1,-,-,TRBJ1-2,CASSLGRLLYGYTF,TGCGCCAGCAGCTTGGGAAGGTTACTATATGGCTACACCTTC
TRBV9,TRBD2,many,TRBJ2-1,CASSFLEAAGGEQFF,TGTGCCAGCAGCTTCCTAGAGGCGGCGGGAGGGGAGCAGTTCTTC
TRBV20-1,TRBD1,-,TRBJ2-7,CSAGQGGAYEQYF,TGCAGTGCGGGACAGGGTGGAGCGTACGAGCAGTACTTC
TRBV6-5,-,few,TRBJ2-7,CASSYMTSSSYEQYF,TGTGCCAGCAGTTACATGACTTCCAGCTCCTACGAGCAGTACTTC
TRBV4-1,-,many,TRBJ2-1,CASSQDRGNQYNEQFF,TGCGCCAGCAGCCAAGACCGGGGCAACCAGTACAATGAGCAGTTCTTC
TRBV6-5,TRBD2,few,TRBJ2-2,CASSYSGLAGGGGTGELFF,TGTGCCAGCAGTTACTCAGGACTAGCGGGGGGAGGTGGAACCGGGGAGCTGTTTTTT
TRBV11-1,TRBD1,-,TRBJ2-3,CASRAHNRGPKYADTQYF,TGTGCCAGCAGGGCGCACAACAGGGGCCCCAAGTACGCAGATACGCAGTATTTT
TRBV11-2,TRBD2,few,TRBJ2-7,CASSLDFGAGLREQYF,TGTGCCAGCAGCTTAGATTTTGGAGCGGGATTACGCGAGCAGTACTTC
TRBV7-2,-,many,TRBJ2-1,CASSRRVSRDNEQFF,TGTGCCAGCAGCCGCCGGGTATCTAGGGACAATGAGCAGTTCTTC
TRBV15,TRBD1,few,TRBJ2-3,CATSGRTGSTDTQYF,TGTGCCACCAGCGGTAGGACAGGTAGCACAGATACGCAGTATTTT
TRBV7-8,-,many,TRBJ1-5,CASSFGPRDGGQPQHF,TGTGCCAGCAGCTTTGGCCCGAGGGACGGAGGGCAGCCCCAGCATTTT
TRBV30,TRBD2,few,TRBJ2-1,CAWSSRSGRRYNEQFF,TGTGCCTGGAGCTCGAGAAGCGGGAGGCGCTACAATGAGCAGTTCTTC
TRBV5-1,-,-,TRBJ2-7,CASSLSPGAYEQCF,TGCGCCAGCAGCTTGAGTCCGGGGGCCTACGAGCAGTGCTTC